Below are 7 T cell receptor beta chains sequenced from a single sample in a study of blood T cell repertoires in COVID-19 (dated by TCRdb to the early 2020s). The library was produced with the immunoSEQ multiplex PCR assay. TCRdb carries this immuneACCESS record with in-frame sequences only. Its versions omit some clonotypes, under half of them owing to an unresolved V gene in the studies checked, with the rest unexplained. This sample comprises about 300,000 clones, more than 75% of them detected only once. The ten largest clones represent around 9.3% of the sample. The specimen was PBMCs or T cells enriched from blood (not recorded which). These receptors were taken from a young woman who had recovered from COVID-19.

The V and J genes are TRBV4-1 and TRBJ2-3; D is unclear. The CDR3 extends over 14 amino acids. Germline loops: CDR1 MGHRA, CDR2 YSYEKL. Trimming stripped 1 base from V and 5 bases from J, with 10 bases between. For the CDR3, the DNA is TGCGCCAGCAGCCAAGCGATTGAGGTAGATACGCAGTATTTT. Its translation: CASSQAIEVDTQYF.

The chain uses TRBV2 and TRBJ2-5, with a tentative D call TRBD2 (5 bases). Per the germline V gene, CDR1 is SNHLY and CDR2 is FYNNEI. V lost 6 bases and J lost 2, with 19 bases in between. The CDR3 length is 16 residues. The CDR3 spells CASSHLSGGVQETQYF. The CDR3 DNA sequence: TGTGCCAGCAGCCACCTAAGCGGCGGAGTACAAGAGACCCAGTACTTC.

V is TRBV5-6 and J is TRBJ1-6, with 7 bases fitting TRBD1. Germline V gene data show CDR1 as SGHDT and CDR2 as YYEEEE. After removal of 4 bases from V and 11 bases from J, the junction contained 15 bases not matched to a gene. This CDR3 is 16 amino acids long. The CDR3, as DNA: TGTGCCAGCAGCCTATGGACAGGATCTTCTATAGCACCCCTCCACTTT. This sequence encodes CASSLWTGSSIAPLHF.

This clone was detected only a few times. J is TRBJ2-2 and V is TRBV5-1; D unresolved. CDR3 length: 14 amino acids. From germline, CDR1 is SGHRS and CDR2 YFSETQ. V lost 0 bases to trimming and J lost 5 bases, with 8 bases between them. As DNA, the CDR3 is TGCGCCAGCAGCTTGGGGGTCAGGACCGGGGAGCTGTTTTTT. Amino acid sequence: CASSLGVRTGELFF.

This clone is a singleton in its sample. V and J are TRBV21-1 and TRBJ2-7; the tabulated D call, TRBD1, remains unverified against the DNA. TRBV21-1 counts as a pseudogene. The length of the CDR3 is 14 residues. Written as DNA, the CDR3 is TGTGCCAGCAGCAAAGCGGGGACAGGGGCCGAGCAGTACTTC. This gives the protein CASSKAGTGAEQYF.

The rearrangement links TRBV19 to TRBJ1-2, with 10 nucleotides matching TRBD1. Per the germline V gene, CDR1 is LNHDA and CDR2 is SQIVND (reference sequence). V was pared by 2 bases and J by 8 bases, with 14 bases of the junction left unmatched. The CDR3 has 17 residues. The CDR3 loop reads CASSIRGSTGGLLGYTF. The CDR3 DNA sequence: TGTGCCAGTAGTATAAGGGGTTCGACAGGGGGCCTCCTCGGCTACACCTTC.

This clone occurred once. The chain has TRBV29-1 and TRBJ1-3; TRBD1 is a possible D gene (6 bases). This CDR3 comprises 15 residues. CDR1 and CDR2 from the germline V gene are SQVTM and ANQGSEA. With 0 bases removed from V and 2 bases from J, the gap between germline ends came to 11 bases. CDR3: CSVEDLRTAGNTIYF. CDR3 nucleotides: TGCAGCGTTGAAGATCTCAGGACAGCTGGAAACACCATATATTTT.